A single sample gave rise to the 24 T cell receptor beta chains below, sequenced in a study of early T cells in non-severe SARS-CoV-2 infection (dated by TCRdb to 2020 to 2022). Libraries were prepared through 5' RACE. TCRdb records NextSeq 500 as the sequencer. TCRdb reworked the public reads: Q25 trimming with fastp, MiXCR clone assembly, productive beta chains retained. Each record represents a unique CDR3 protein, reported with the most common genes and DNA among its rows. The sample includes over 60,000 distinct CDR3 sequences, with over 9% observed a single time. The ten largest clones capture 6% to 8% of the sample. The specimen was whole blood, collected at baseline. The receptors come from an adult who was a healthcare worker with PCR-confirmed SARS-CoV-2 infection or an uninfected control (not recorded which).

In this sample, this clonotype turned up many times. J is TRBJ2-1 and V is TRBV30; TRBD1 aligns across 10 bases. Per the germline V gene, CDR1 is GTSNPN and CDR2 is SVGIG (reference sequence). With 0 bases clipped from V and 3 bases from J, the junction kept 2 bases outside the gene matches. This CDR3 is built from 15 residues. CDR3 sequence (DNA): TGTGCCTGGAGTGTACGGACAGGGGGCTACAATGAGCAGTTCTTC. It specifies CAWSVRTGGYNEQFF.

This clonotype was detected ten times or more. The chain employs TRBV10-3 and TRBJ1-1; D is unclear. V was shortened by 4 bases and J by 0 bases, with 12 bases between the two germline ends. The CDR3 sequence is 15 residues long. The germline V gene encodes CDR1 ENHRY and CDR2 SYGVKD. CDR3 bases: TGTGCCATCAGTGCGTTCGAGGGAATGAACACTGAAGCTTTCTTT. It specifies CAISAFEGMNTEAFF.

This clonotype was counted between two and nine times. The chain recombines TRBV5-1 with TRBJ2-5, with TRBD1 as a possible D gene (5 bases). Looked up from germline, CDR1 is SGHRS and CDR2 is YFSETQ. CDR3 length: 15 amino acids. Trimming left V 2 bases short and J 5 bases short, with 16 bases between. The CDR3 DNA is TGCGCCAGCAGCTTAAACAGGATGGTTGGGGAGACCCAGTACTTC. The encoded protein is CASSLNRMVGETQYF. The full variable domain, completed using reference TRBV5-1 and TRBJ2-5, is KAGVTQTPRYLIKTRGQQVTLSCSPISGHRSVSWYQQTPGQGLQFLFEYFSETQRNKGNFPGRFSGRQFSNSRSEMNVSTLELGDSALYLCASSLNRMVGETQYFGPGTRLLVL.

This clonotype was counted a few times. The chain uses TRBV7-2 and TRBJ1-6; the match to TRBD1 covers 10 bases. This CDR3 is built from 16 residues. CDR1 SGHTA and CDR2 FQGNSA come from the germline V gene. After removal of 4 bases from V and 4 bases from J, the junction contained 4 bases not matched to a gene. This CDR3 is CASSSTGGLYNSPLHF. Written as DNA, the CDR3 is TGTGCCAGCAGCTCGACAGGGGGCCTGTATAATTCACCCCTCCACTTT.

There are a few counts of this clonotype. CDR3 sequence: CASSPREETQYF. CDR3 DNA sequence: TGTGCCAGCAGCCCCAGGGAAGAGACCCAGTACTTC. The rearrangement uses TRBV6-6 and TRBJ2-5, with D perhaps matching TRBD1 (5 bases). Germline values: CDR1 MNHNY, CDR2 SVGAGI (reference sequence). Trimming removed 6 bases at V and 3 bases at J, with 8 bases between. This CDR3 contains 12 residues.

This clonotype has a count of ten or more. J is TRBJ2-3 and V is TRBV9, with D uncertain. The CDR3 runs to 15 residues. The ends were cut back, 1 base at V and 2 bases at J, with 11 bases in the middle. Germline lookup yields CDR1 SGDLS and CDR2 YYNGEE. The CDR3 spells CASSVSSGFTDTQYF. CDR3 in DNA: TGTGCCAGCAGCGTATCTTCCGGTTTCACAGATACGCAGTATTTT.

The rearrangement joins TRBV20-1 to TRBJ2-3; 8 bases align to TRBD1. The germline gives CDR1 DFQATT, CDR2 SNEGSKA (reference sequence). The CDR3 is 13 amino acids. With V trimmed by 3 bases and J by 1 base, 0 bases remained unmatched. The chain's CDR3 is CSARGQGTDTQYF. The CDR3 coding sequence is TGCAGTGCTAGGGGACAGGGCACAGATACGCAGTATTTT.

J is TRBJ2-1 and V is TRBV24-1; D is tentatively TRBD1 or TRBD2 (7 bases each). Germline V gene sequence: CDR1 KGHDR, CDR2 SFDVKD. V lost 4 bases, J lost 8 bases, and 17 bases lay in between. The CDR3 spans 15 residues. This CDR3 is CATSDPTGREDEQFF. CDR3 nucleotide sequence: TGTGCCACCAGTGACCCGACAGGGAGGGAAGATGAGCAGTTCTTC.

This clonotype came up a few times. The chain couples TRBV7-2 to TRBJ2-3, with a tentative D call TRBD2 (7 bases). V was trimmed by 3 bases and J by 2 bases, leaving 15 bases between them. From germline, CDR1 is SGHTA and CDR2 FQGNSA. This CDR3 is built from 16 residues. The CDR3 sequence: CASSFRRRGLTDTQYF. The CDR3 DNA reads as TGTGCCAGCAGCTTTAGAAGGCGGGGGCTCACAGATACGCAGTATTTT.

In this sample, this clonotype turned up a few times. The rearrangement uses TRBV9 and TRBJ2-2, with D perhaps TRBD2 (5 bases). Between the trimmed V and J ends, which lost 1 base and 5 bases, there was a span of 6 bases. There are 13 residues in the CDR3. Germline values: CDR1 SGDLS, CDR2 YYNGEE. The CDR3 protein is CASSVRGTGELFF. As DNA, the CDR3 is TGTGCCAGCAGCGTACGGGGAACCGGGGAGCTGTTTTTT.

There are many counts of this clonotype. The chain combines TRBV12-3 or TRBV12-4 with TRBJ1-1, with D perhaps TRBD1 (5 bases). Trimming took 6 bases from V and 1 from J, leaving 12 bases between them. This CDR3 comprises 14 residues. The chain's CDR3 is CASRQQDTNTEAFF. The CDR3 DNA is TGTGCCAGCAGACAACAGGATACGAACACTGAAGCTTTCTTT.

This clonotype has more than one count but fewer than ten. This rearrangement joins TRBV5-1 to TRBJ2-5; D unclear. CDR1 SGHRS and CDR2 YFSETQ come from the germline V gene. The V and J ends lost 5 bases and 0 bases respectively, with 5 bases between them. This CDR3 has 12 amino acids. The CDR3 DNA sequence: TGCGCCAGCAGAGTGGACCAAGAGACCCAGTACTTC. Translation gives CASRVDQETQYF.

There are a few counts of this clonotype. V usage is TRBV5-4 and J usage is TRBJ1-2, with 11 bases lining up with TRBD1. The CDR3 loop spans 16 amino acids. Unmatched junction bases numbered 8, after V lost 3 bases and J lost 4 bases. Germline assignment: CDR1 SGHNT and CDR2 YYREEE (reference sequence). CDR3 residues: CASSSGQGAKGYGYTF. The CDR3 DNA is TGTGCCAGCAGCTCCGGACAGGGGGCAAAGGGCTATGGCTACACCTTC.

The chain combines TRBV7-2 with TRBJ2-7; D assignment may be TRBD1 or TRBD2 (5 bases each). V was cut by 4 bases and J by 5 bases, with 12 bases left in between. Germline CDR1 and CDR2: SGHTA and FQGNSA. The CDR3 is made up of 13 amino acids. This chain's CDR3 is CASSSGPRDEQYF. The CDR3 DNA sequence: TGTGCCAGCAGCTCGGGACCGAGAGACGAGCAGTACTTC.

This clonotype was seen ten or more times. The rearrangement uses TRBV7-9 and TRBJ1-5; D unclear. This CDR3 spans 13 amino acids. V shed 2 bases and J shed 4 bases, with 6 bases lying between them. The germline CDR1 and CDR2 sequences are SEHNR and FQNEAQ (reference sequence). The CDR3 reads CASSLQSNQPQHF. For the CDR3, the DNA is TGTGCCAGCAGCTTACAGAGTAATCAGCCCCAGCATTTT.

This clonotype was observed a handful of times. The J gene is TRBJ1-2, the V gene TRBV12-3 or TRBV12-4; D unresolved. The CDR3 has 12 amino acids. V lost 4 bases, J lost 10 bases, and 13 bases lay in between. CDR3 nucleotide sequence: TGTGCCAGCAGTTCCTTTGGGGAATCCTACACCTTC. Protein sequence: CASSSFGESYTF.

The CDR3 nucleotides read TGTGCCAGCACCCCTCTGGGGTCAGGGGGACTTTCTGGGGCCAACGTCCTGACTTTC. Protein sequence: CASTPLGSGGLSGANVLTF. The J gene is TRBJ2-6, the V gene TRBV7-6; D perhaps matches TRBD1 (7 bases). The CDR3 is 19 amino acids. From germline, CDR1 is SGHVS and CDR2 FNYEAQ. Deletions cut 7 bases from V and 1 base from J, with 23 bases between.

This chain connects TRBV2 to TRBJ2-7; 7 positions match TRBD1. CDR1 is SNHLY, CDR2 FYNNEI, per germline. The V segment lost 8 bases and the J segment 10 bases; nucleotides outside the gene matches: 20. The length of the CDR3 is 15 residues. CDR3 sequence (DNA): TGTGCCAGCTCCGTCTCGGGGCAGGGGGTTAATCCTCAGTACTTC. It yields the protein CASSVSGQGVNPQYF. Based on the CDR3 plus reference TRBV2 and TRBJ2-7, the full variable domain is EPEVTQTPSHQVTQMGQEVILRCVPISNHLYFYWYRQILGQKVEFLVSFYNNEISEKSEIFDDQFSVERPDGSNFTLKIRSTKLEDSAMYFCASSVSGQGVNPQYFGPGTRLTVT.

This clonotype was detected only a few times. The chain links TRBV5-6 to TRBJ2-3; the D gene is possibly TRBD2 (6 bases). V was cut by 4 bases and J by 1 base, with 19 bases left in between. Germline-derived CDR1 and CDR2 are SGHDT and YYEEEE. CDR3 length: 17 amino acids. CDR3 loop: CASSTRDFARGTDTQYF. In DNA form, the CDR3 reads TGTGCCAGCAGCACGCGGGACTTCGCGAGGGGCACAGATACGCAGTATTTT.

V usage is TRBV30 and J usage is TRBJ1-2; 7 bases align to TRBD1. There are 16 residues in the CDR3. Germline-derived CDR1 and CDR2 are GTSNPN and SVGIG (reference sequence). The V and J ends lost 2 bases and 5 bases, in that order; junction bases with no gene match: 14. The CDR3 DNA is TGTGCCTGGAGTAGGATGGACGGGACAGATTTTTATGGCTACACCTTC. Translation gives CAWSRMDGTDFYGYTF. Combining the CDR3 with reference TRBV30 and TRBJ1-2 gives the whole variable domain SQTIHQWPATLVQPVGSPLSLECTVEGTSNPNLYWYRQAAGRGLQLLFYSVGIGQISSEVPQNLSASRPQDRQFILSSKKLLLSDSGFYLCAWSRMDGTDFYGYTFGSGTRLTVV.

This clonotype was counted between two and nine times. J is TRBJ2-3 and V is TRBV6-4, with D unclear. The CDR3 has 13 residues. Germline V gives CDR1 MRHNA, CDR2 SNTAGT. Deletions cut 0 bases from V and 5 bases from J, with 6 bases between. CDR3 residues: CASSDSKGDTQYF. CDR3 nucleotide sequence: TGTGCCAGCAGTGACTCTAAGGGAGATACGCAGTATTTT.

This clonotype was observed at least ten times. V gene TRBV12-5 combines with J gene TRBJ2-5; 7 nucleotides align to TRBD1. Germline V gives CDR1 LGHNT, CDR2 FRNRAP. The length of the CDR3 is 16 residues. With 5 bases clipped from V and 2 bases from J, the junction kept 11 bases outside the gene matches. DNA of the CDR3: TGTGCTAGTGGTACCACCCATACAGGGGAACAAGAGACCCAGTACTTC. This encodes CASGTTHTGEQETQYF. The full variable domain, with the rest looked up from reference TRBV12-5 and TRBJ2-5, is DARVTQTPRHKVTEMGQEVTMRCQPILGHNTVFWYRQTMMQGLELLAYFRNRAPLDDSGMPKDRFSAEMPDATLATLKIQPSEPRDSAVYFCASGTTHTGEQETQYFGPGTRLLVL.

The V gene is TRBV28, the J gene TRBJ1-1; no clear D gene. This CDR3 has 14 amino acids. The ends were cut back, 3 bases at V and 0 bases at J, with 8 bases in the middle. CDR1 MDHEN and CDR2 SYDVKM come from the germline V gene. The CDR3 sequence is CASSLATMNTEAFF. CDR3 coding DNA: TGTGCCAGCAGTTTGGCAACGATGAACACTGAAGCTTTCTTT. The variable domain in full, with the rest retrieved from reference TRBV28 and TRBJ1-1, is DVKVTQSSRYLVKRTGEKVFLECVQDMDHENMFWYRQDPGLGLRLIYFSYDVKMKEKGDIPEGYSVSREKKERFSLILESASTNQTSMYLCASSLATMNTEAFFGQGTRLTVV.

The rearrangement uses TRBV19 and TRBJ2-7; 9 nucleotides line up with TRBD2. The CDR3 is made up of 15 amino acids. The germline gives CDR1 LNHDA, CDR2 SQIVND (reference sequence). V shed 5 bases, J shed 6 bases, and the junction held 11 bases outside the gene matches. This chain's CDR3 is CASSLLPGTSSEQYF. Written as DNA, the CDR3 is TGTGCCAGTAGTCTACTTCCCGGGACTAGCTCCGAGCAGTACTTC.